This TCR beta chain appears in the sequencing data of a study of cytotoxic CD8 clonotypes in ibrutinib-treated CLL. Findings and limits, study-wide: T-cell clonality at baseline went above that of age-matched healthy donors and rose and fell with circulating CD8+ T-cell counts. Clonality grew at ibrutinib response; at progression, it decreased back toward baseline.

Clones were read by immunoSEQ multiplex PCR, and TCRdb kept only the in-frame ones, dropping some. The table includes around 150,000 clones, 88% detected once. Per the germline V gene, CDR1 is MNHNS and CDR2 is SASEGT. The ends were cut back, 9 bases at V and 0 bases at J, with 15 bases in the middle. The CDR3 sequence is 15 residues long. As concerns this clone: Its matching antigen is unknown.

Material: PBMCs, obtained at disease progression, from a patient treated with ibrutinib. J is TRBJ2-1 and V is TRBV6-1, with D possibly matching TRBD2 (6 bases). This clonotype was sampled from a human donor with chronic lymphocytic leukemia. The CDR3 loop reads CASAIFGSSYNEQFF. DNA for the CDR3: TGTGCCAGTGCAATATTCGGGAGCTCCTACAATGAGCAGTTCTTC.